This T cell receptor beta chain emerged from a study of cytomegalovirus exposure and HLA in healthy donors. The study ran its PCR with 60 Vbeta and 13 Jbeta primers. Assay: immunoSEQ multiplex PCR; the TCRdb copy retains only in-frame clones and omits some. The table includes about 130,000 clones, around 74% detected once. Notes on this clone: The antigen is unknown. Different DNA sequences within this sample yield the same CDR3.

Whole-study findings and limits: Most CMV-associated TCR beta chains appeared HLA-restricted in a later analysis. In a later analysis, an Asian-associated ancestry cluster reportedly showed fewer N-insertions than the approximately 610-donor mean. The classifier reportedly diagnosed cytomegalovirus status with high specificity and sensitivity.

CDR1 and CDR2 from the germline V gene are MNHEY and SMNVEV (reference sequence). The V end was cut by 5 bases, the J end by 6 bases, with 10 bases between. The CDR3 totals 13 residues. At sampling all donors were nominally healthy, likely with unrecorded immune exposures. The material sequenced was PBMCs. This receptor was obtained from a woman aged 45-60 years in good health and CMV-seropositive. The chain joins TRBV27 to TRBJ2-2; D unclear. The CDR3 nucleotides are TGTGCCAGCAGTACATTCCCCCCCGGGGAGCTGTTTTTT. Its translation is CASSTFPPGELFF.